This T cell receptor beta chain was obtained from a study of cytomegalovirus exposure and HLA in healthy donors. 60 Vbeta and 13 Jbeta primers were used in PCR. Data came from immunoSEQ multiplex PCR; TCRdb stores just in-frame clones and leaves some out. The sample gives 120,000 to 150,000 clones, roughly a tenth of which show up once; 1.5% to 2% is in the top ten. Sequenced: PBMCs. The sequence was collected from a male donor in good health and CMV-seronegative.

The DNA for the CDR3 is TGTGCCAGCAGGTCTCACGGGTCCCAGAGCTATGGCTACACCTTC. This translates into CASRSHGSQSYGYTF. This rearrangement joins TRBV27 to TRBJ1-2; D gene uncertain. The germline CDR1 and CDR2 sequences are MNHEY and SMNVEV (reference sequence). This CDR3 has 15 residues. V lost 6 bases and J lost 4, with 18 bases in between.